The 25 T cell receptor beta chains below all came from one sample that was sequenced in a study of T cells in tuberculosis. Data came from immunoSEQ multiplex PCR; TCRdb stores just in-frame clones and leaves some out. Of tens of thousands of clones listed, 90% to 95% were seen once; the top ten hold 6.5% to 9.5%. Sequenced: PBMCs. The receptors shown here come from a donor aged 10-29 years with latent tuberculosis or without tuberculosis infection.

V and J are TRBV2 and TRBJ2-7; TRBD2 matches at 7 bases. This CDR3 is 17 amino acids long. Germline V gene lookup returns CDR1 SNHLY and CDR2 FYNNEI. V lost 2 bases to trimming and J lost 2 bases; unmatched junction nucleotides: 12. The CDR3 region is CASSEYPGGVITYEQYF. The CDR3 region has the DNA TGTGCCAGCAGTGAATACCCTGGGGGGGTCATCACCTACGAGCAGTACTTC. Drawing the rest from reference TRBV2 and TRBJ2-7, the complete variable domain is EPEVTQTPSHQVTQMGQEVILRCVPISNHLYFYWYRQILGQKVEFLVSFYNNEISEKSEIFDDQFSVERPDGSNFTLKIRSTKLEDSAMYFCASSEYPGGVITYEQYFGPGTRLTVT.

V gene TRBV11-2 combines with J gene TRBJ2-3, with D perhaps matching TRBD1 (6 bases). This CDR3 is built from 15 residues. CDR1 SGHAT and CDR2 FQNNGV come from the germline V gene. The germline V and J ends were trimmed by 5 bases and 3 bases, with 15 bases remaining between them. Here the CDR3 DNA reads TGTGCCAGCAGCCTTACGGACAGCTGGACAGATACGCAGTATTTT. This encodes CASSLTDSWTDTQYF. Together with reference TRBV11-2 and TRBJ2-3, the CDR3 gives the full variable domain: EAGVAQSPRYKIIEKRQSVAFWCNPISGHATLYWYQQILGQGPKLLIQFQNNGVVDDSQLPKDRFSAERLKGVDSTLKIQPAKLEDSAVYLCASSLTDSWTDTQYFGPGTRLTVL.

This clone was detected once. The chain is built from TRBV7-8 and TRBJ1-5; no reliable D call. The CDR3 spans 16 residues. Trimming left V 4 bases short and J 2 bases short, with 15 bases between. Germline CDR1 and CDR2: SGHVS and FQNEAQ. The CDR3: CASSSERTIGNQPQHF. The CDR3 DNA reads TGTGCCAGCAGCTCCGAGAGGACTATTGGCAATCAGCCCCAGCATTTT.

This chain links TRBV2 with TRBJ2-7; D might be TRBD1 (5 bases). V lost 8 bases, J lost 6 bases, and 20 bases lay in between. From germline, CDR1 is SNHLY and CDR2 FYNNEI. The CDR3 runs to 14 residues. The CDR3 bases are TGTGCCAGCTTACCTTACGTACAGGTACGCGAGCAGTACTTC. Translating it yields CASLPYVQVREQYF.

The J gene is TRBJ2-1, the V gene TRBV5-1, with D maybe TRBD2 (5 bases). The CDR3 has 15 amino acids. Per the germline V gene, CDR1 is SGHRS and CDR2 is YFSETQ. V lost 2 bases, J lost 0 bases, and 9 bases lay in between. CDR3 in DNA: TGCGCCAGCAGCTTAGAAGGGAGCTCCTACAATGAGCAGTTCTTC. Translating it yields CASSLEGSSYNEQFF.

This chain joins TRBV7-2 and TRBJ2-1; possibly TRBD2 for D (5 bases). CDR3 length: 14 amino acids. Trimming took 1 base from V and 4 from J, leaving 8 bases between them. Germline CDR1 is SGHTA and CDR2 is FQGNSA. This chain's CDR3 is CASSLVGGYNEQFF. CDR3 sequence (DNA): TGTGCCAGCAGCTTAGTTGGAGGATACAATGAGCAGTTCTTC.

The CDR3 DNA reads as TGTGCCAGCAGTTACTCTTTCAGAACTATGAACACTGAAGCTTTCTTT. Translated: CASSYSFRTMNTEAFF. The chain joins TRBV6-5 to TRBJ1-1; unclear D gene. Germline V CDR1 and CDR2: MNHEY, SVGAGI. This CDR3 has 16 amino acids. Trimming pared 0 bases from V and 0 bases from J, leaving 11 bases between.

This rearrangement joins TRBV11-2 to TRBJ2-7; 13 bases align to TRBD2. Germline assignment: CDR1 SGHAT and CDR2 FQNNGV. The CDR3 is made up of 18 amino acids. The ends lost 1 base at V and 4 bases at J; junction bases unmatched: 10. Here the CDR3 reads CASSLARPTSGGLYEQYF. The CDR3 coding sequence is TGTGCCAGCAGCTTAGCCCGACCGACTAGCGGGGGGTTATACGAGCAGTACTTC. Full variable domain (missing parts from reference TRBV11-2 and TRBJ2-7): EAGVAQSPRYKIIEKRQSVAFWCNPISGHATLYWYQQILGQGPKLLIQFQNNGVVDDSQLPKDRFSAERLKGVDSTLKIQPAKLEDSAVYLCASSLARPTSGGLYEQYFGPGTRLTVT.

The chain has TRBV27 and TRBJ1-2, with a weak D call TRBD1 (6 bases). Trimming stripped 4 bases from V and 5 bases from J, with 20 bases between. Looked up from germline, CDR1 is MNHEY and CDR2 is SMNVEV (reference sequence). The CDR3 runs 16 residues. The CDR3, as DNA: TGTGCCAGCAGTTCCCTCAGCACCCCAGGGGTTTATGGCTACACCTTC. Translating gives CASSSLSTPGVYGYTF.

This chain uses TRBV30 with TRBJ1-1; D unclear. Germline CDR1 GTSNPN, CDR2 SVGIG (reference sequence). The CDR3 spans 14 residues. Trimming took off 3 bases at V and 5 bases at J, with 16 bases between the two ends. CDR3 loop: CAWRAGLRGTEAFF. CDR3 DNA: TGTGCCTGGAGGGCCGGGCTCCGGGGAACTGAAGCTTTCTTT.

J is TRBJ1-1 and V is TRBV18, with 12 bases aligning to TRBD1. Germline V gene sequence: CDR1 KGHSH, CDR2 LQKENI. The CDR3 has 15 amino acids. Trimming took 4 bases from V and 2 from J; bases not matched to a gene: 2. CDR3 DNA: TGTGCCAGCTCACTGGGACAGGGGGCTAACACTGAAGCTTTCTTT. It translates to CASSLGQGANTEAFF.

The V and J genes are TRBV9 and TRBJ1-1, with D possibly being TRBD1 (6 bases). The germline CDR1 and CDR2 sequences are SGDLS and YYNGEE. Trimming removed 2 bases from V and 8 bases from J, with 10 bases in between. The length of the CDR3 is 12 residues. CDR3 nucleotides: TGTGCCAGCAGCGTCTCTACAGGGGAAGCTTTCTTT. Translation: CASSVSTGEAFF. Drawing the rest from reference TRBV9 and TRBJ1-1, the complete variable domain is DSGVTQTPKHLITATGQRVTLRCSPRSGDLSVYWYQQSLDQGLQFLIQYYNGEERAKGNILERFSAQQFPDLHSELNLSSLELGDSALYFCASSVSTGEAFFGQGTRLTVV.

The chain has TRBV5-1 and TRBJ1-4; 9 positions agree with TRBD1. Per the germline V gene, CDR1 is SGHRS and CDR2 is YFSETQ. This CDR3 comprises 14 residues. The V gene end was trimmed by 6 bases and the J gene end by 5 bases; junction bases not matched to a gene: 5. Here the CDR3 DNA reads TGCGCCAGCAAATCAGGGACAGGGAATGAAAAACTGTTTTTT. Translation gives CASKSGTGNEKLFF. The whole variable domain, remainder taken from reference TRBV5-1 and TRBJ1-4, is KAGVTQTPRYLIKTRGQQVTLSCSPISGHRSVSWYQQTPGQGLQFLFEYFSETQRNKGNFPGRFSGRQFSNSRSEMNVSTLELGDSALYLCASKSGTGNEKLFFGSGTQLSVL.

This chain joins TRBV30 and TRBJ1-5; D unclear. The CDR3 has 18 residues. Trimming took off 2 bases at V and 3 bases at J, with 23 bases between the two ends. CDR1 and CDR2 from the germline V gene are GTSNPN and SVGIG (reference sequence). CDR3 in amino acids: CAWSRRQFVPGDNQPQHF. For the CDR3, the DNA is TGTGCCTGGAGTAGGCGGCAGTTTGTCCCCGGGGACAATCAGCCCCAGCATTTT. Combining the CDR3 with reference TRBV30 and TRBJ1-5 gives the whole variable domain SQTIHQWPATLVQPVGSPLSLECTVEGTSNPNLYWYRQAAGRGLQLLFYSVGIGQISSEVPQNLSASRPQDRQFILSSKKLLLSDSGFYLCAWSRRQFVPGDNQPQHFGDGTRLSIL.

The chain has TRBV5-1 and TRBJ2-5, with D unresolved. This CDR3 spans 15 amino acids. The germline gives CDR1 SGHRS, CDR2 YFSETQ. Trimming removed 0 bases from V and 3 bases from J, with 12 bases in between. The CDR3 DNA is TGCGCCAGCAGCTTGGACACGACTGCCGAAGAGACCCAGTACTTC. The encoded protein is CASSLDTTAEETQYF.

J is TRBJ1-2 and V is TRBV15, with 10 bases matching TRBD1. With 4 bases clipped from V and 4 bases from J, the junction kept 6 bases outside the gene matches. This CDR3 comprises 15 residues. Germline V lookup: CDR1 LNHNV, CDR2 YYDKDF (reference sequence). CDR3 residues: CATSTRQGAVYGYTF. The CDR3 DNA reads as TGTGCCACCAGCACCCGACAGGGGGCCGTCTATGGCTACACCTTC.

The chain has TRBV9 and TRBJ1-3; 7 bases align to TRBD1. The CDR3 has 21 residues. Germline lookup yields CDR1 SGDLS and CDR2 YYNGEE. V was pared by 0 bases and J by 4 bases, with 22 bases of the junction left unmatched. The CDR3 region is CASSVEELRDSRPLGGNTIYF. The CDR3 nucleotides are TGTGCCAGCAGCGTAGAAGAATTGAGGGACAGCAGACCTTTGGGAGGAAACACCATATATTTT.

This clone is a singleton in its sample. This rearrangement joins TRBV7-2 to TRBJ2-3; 9 nucleotides line up with TRBD2. CDR3 length equals 18 residues. CDR1 and CDR2 (germline): SGHTA, FQGNSA. J lost 5 bases, V lost 4 bases, and 16 bases had no gene match. This CDR3 is CASSWVFSGGSGIDTQYF. The CDR3 nucleotides read TGTGCCAGCAGCTGGGTCTTTAGCGGGGGCTCGGGTATAGATACGCAGTATTTT.

The chain is built from TRBV19 and TRBJ2-1; weak D call: TRBD2 (6 bases). The CDR3 has 16 amino acids. V lost 6 bases, J lost 3 bases, and 18 bases lay in between. Germline CDR1 and CDR2: LNHDA and SQIVND (reference sequence). This chain's CDR3 is CASRRDRLEGYNEQFF. In DNA, the CDR3 is TGTGCCAGTAGGCGGGACCGGCTCGAGGGCTACAATGAGCAGTTCTTC.

The chain combines TRBV18 with TRBJ1-5, with TRBD1 matching 7 bases. The CDR3 is 14 residues long. The germline V gene encodes CDR1 KGHSH and CDR2 LQKENI. V lost 6 bases, J lost 5 bases, and 7 bases stayed unmatched. CDR3 residues: CASSRGTDYQPQHF. CDR3 bases: TGTGCCAGCTCTCGCGGGACAGATTATCAGCCCCAGCATTTT.

The V and J genes are TRBV2 and TRBJ1-4, with TRBD1 matching over 7 bases. V lost 7 bases and J lost 5; bases outside the gene matches: 13. CDR1 and CDR2 from the germline V gene are SNHLY and FYNNEI. The CDR3 spans 16 residues. The CDR3 sequence is CASKPTKGTVNEKLFF. The CDR3 DNA follows: TGTGCCAGCAAACCCACTAAAGGGACAGTGAATGAAAAACTGTTTTTT.

The gene calls are TRBV4-1 and TRBJ2-1; TRBD2 agrees at 13 bases. Germline trimming cut 2 bases from V and 4 bases from J; bases unmatched to any gene: 5. There are 17 residues in the CDR3. Germline-derived CDR1 and CDR2 are MGHRA and YSYEKL. Here the CDR3 DNA reads TGCGCCAGCAGCCAACGGACTAGCGGGAGTGTATACAATGAGCAGTTCTTC. Its protein product is CASSQRTSGSVYNEQFF.

The chain recombines TRBV5-1 with TRBJ2-5; 8 nucleotides align to TRBD2. The J segment lost 2 bases and the V segment lost 4 bases, leaving 10 bases of the junction unmatched. The CDR3 runs to 16 residues. Germline V gene data show CDR1 as SGHRS and CDR2 as YFSETQ. The CDR3: CASSPGGLVGQETQYF. For the CDR3, the DNA is TGCGCCAGCAGCCCGGGGGGACTAGTAGGTCAAGAGACCCAGTACTTC. Drawing the rest from reference TRBV5-1 and TRBJ2-5, the complete variable domain is KAGVTQTPRYLIKTRGQQVTLSCSPISGHRSVSWYQQTPGQGLQFLFEYFSETQRNKGNFPGRFSGRQFSNSRSEMNVSTLELGDSALYLCASSPGGLVGQETQYFGPGTRLLVL.

For the CDR3, the DNA is TGTGCCAGCAGTGAAAACTCCCCCAGGGACAGGCAAGAGACCCAGTACTTC. This sequence encodes CASSENSPRDRQETQYF. V gene TRBV6-1 combines with J gene TRBJ2-5; 8 bases line up with TRBD1. From germline, CDR1 is MNHNS and CDR2 SASEGT. J lost 2 bases, V lost 2 bases, and 10 bases had no gene match. This CDR3 is built from 17 residues.

The rearrangement joins TRBV7-9 to TRBJ2-7; maybe TRBD2 (5 bases). The CDR3 contains 13 residues. In germline, CDR1 is SEHNR, CDR2 FQNEAQ (reference sequence). The V end lost 5 bases, the J end lost 4 bases, and 12 bases lay between the germline ends. CDR3 in amino acids: CASSPQTKYEQYF. The CDR3 DNA reads as TGTGCCAGCAGCCCTCAGACTAAGTACGAGCAGTACTTC. Based on the CDR3 plus reference TRBV7-9 and TRBJ2-7, the full variable domain is DTGVSQNPRHKITKRGQNVTFRCDPISEHNRLYWYRQTLGQGPEFLTYFQNEAQLEKSRLLSDRFSAERPKGSFSTLEIQRTEQGDSAMYLCASSPQTKYEQYFGPGTRLTVT.